Below, 3 T cell receptor beta chains from the same sample are listed, as sequenced in a study of shared clonotypes between healthy human individuals. Repertoires were generated with immunoSEQ multiplex PCR, while TCRdb's copy carries only in-frame clones and drops some. The data contain millions of clones, about 93% of them seen just once; the ten biggest clones take up about 1.5%. CD45RO negativity and positive selection for CCR7 defined naive CD8 cells, a population that excluded terminally differentiated effector memory CD45RA+ cells. The sample comprised naive CD8+ T cells from PBMCs. The receptors here all came from a man between 18 and 29 years old in good health. Some clones in this sample may be carry-over from other donors' samples.

This sequence joins TRBV10-1 and TRBJ2-5, with D perhaps being TRBD1 or TRBD2 (5 bases each). V was shortened by 4 bases and J by 3 bases, with 9 bases between the two germline ends. The CDR3 runs 13 residues. Germline assignment: CDR1 WNHNN and CDR2 SYGVQD (reference sequence). Here the CDR3 DNA reads TGCGCCAGCAGTGCCGGGGCCGAAGAGACCCAGTACTTC. It translates to CASSAGAEETQYF.

The V and J genes are TRBV7-3 and TRBJ2-3, with 14 bases lining up with TRBD2. From germline, CDR1 is SGHTA and CDR2 FQGTGA. Losses at the gene ends were 5 bases for V and 6 bases for J; bases not matched to a gene: 7. The CDR3 runs to 16 residues. CDR3 nucleotides: TGTGCCAGCAGCCCGACTAGCGGGAGGGCCAGGGATACGCAGTATTTT. It yields the protein CASSPTSGRARDTQYF.

The CDR3 region has the DNA TGTGCCATCAGTGACCCAGACAGGGCAGAGACCCAGTACTTC. Residues: CAISDPDRAETQYF. J is TRBJ2-5 and V is TRBV10-3; 7 bases map to TRBD1. With 3 bases clipped from V and 4 bases from J, the junction kept 5 bases outside the gene matches. This CDR3 comprises 14 residues. CDR1 and CDR2 from the germline V gene are ENHRY and SYGVKD.